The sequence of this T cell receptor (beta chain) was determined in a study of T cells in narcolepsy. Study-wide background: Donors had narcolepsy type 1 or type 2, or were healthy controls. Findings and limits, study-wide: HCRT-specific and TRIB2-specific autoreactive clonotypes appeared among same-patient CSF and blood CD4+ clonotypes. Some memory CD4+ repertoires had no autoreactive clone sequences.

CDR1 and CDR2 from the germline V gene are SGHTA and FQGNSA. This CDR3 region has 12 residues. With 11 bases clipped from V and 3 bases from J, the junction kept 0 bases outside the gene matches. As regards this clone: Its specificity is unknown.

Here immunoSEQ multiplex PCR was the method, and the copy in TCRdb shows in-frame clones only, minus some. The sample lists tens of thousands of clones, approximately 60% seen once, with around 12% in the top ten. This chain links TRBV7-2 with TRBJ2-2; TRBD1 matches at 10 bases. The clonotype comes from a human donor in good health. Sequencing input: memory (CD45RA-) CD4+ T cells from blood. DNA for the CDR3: TGTGCCGGGACAGGGGACACCGGGGAGCTGTTTTTT. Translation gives CAGTGDTGELFF.